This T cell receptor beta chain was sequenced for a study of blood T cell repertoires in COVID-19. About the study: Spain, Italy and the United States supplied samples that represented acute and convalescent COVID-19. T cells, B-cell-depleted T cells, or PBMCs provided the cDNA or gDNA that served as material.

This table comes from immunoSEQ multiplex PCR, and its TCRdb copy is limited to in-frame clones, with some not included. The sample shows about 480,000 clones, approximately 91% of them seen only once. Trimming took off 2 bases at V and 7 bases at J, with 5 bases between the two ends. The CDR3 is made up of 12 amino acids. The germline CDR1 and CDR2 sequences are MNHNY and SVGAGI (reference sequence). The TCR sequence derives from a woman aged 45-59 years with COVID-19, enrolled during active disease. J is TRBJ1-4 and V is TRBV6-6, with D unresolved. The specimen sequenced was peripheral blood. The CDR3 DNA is TGTGCCAGCAGTTACGGTAGTGAAAAACTGTTTTTT. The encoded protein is CASSYGSEKLFF.